The 12 T cell receptor beta chains below were found in one sample sequenced in a study of a mutant IDH1 vaccine in newly diagnosed glioma. Time point meaning: week 35, safety follow-up. Doses consisted of 300 ug of mutant IDH1 20-mer peptide each, paired with topical imiquimod. These receptors' antigens are unknown. Sequencing was performed with immunoSEQ multiplex PCR; in TCRdb, only in-frame clones are kept and a portion is missing. The data contain more than 45,000 clones, about 88% of them singletons. The sample in question was PBMCs, obtained from a glioma patient whose treatment included an IDH1 peptide vaccine. These receptors were obtained from a woman in her thirties or forties with glioma.

This clone was detected only once. The chain couples TRBV4-1 to TRBJ1-4; D gene unclear. Germline lookup yields CDR1 MGHRA and CDR2 YSYEKL. V shed 1 base and J shed 6 bases, with 12 bases lying between them. The CDR3 runs to 15 residues. The CDR3: CASSQVYGDHEKLFF. The CDR3 region has the DNA TGCGCCAGCAGCCAAGTTTATGGCGACCATGAAAAACTGTTTTTT.

This clone has a single count. The rearrangement links TRBV2 to TRBJ2-3; unclear D gene. This CDR3 comprises 13 residues. V lost 7 bases, J lost 0 bases, and 8 bases lay in between. Germline assignment: CDR1 SNHLY and CDR2 FYNNEI. CDR3 in DNA: TGTGCCAGCAACTTCCTTAGCACAGATACGCAGTATTTT. Protein product: CASNFLSTDTQYF.

The chain carries TRBV5-1 and TRBJ2-3; a possible D gene is TRBD2 (7 bases). Trimming left V 0 bases short and J 0 bases short, with 14 bases between. CDR1 is SGHRS and CDR2 is YFSETQ in the germline V gene. The CDR3 length is 17 residues. The CDR3: CASSLGGGKPSTDTQYF. CDR3 DNA: TGCGCCAGCAGCTTGGGGGGGGGCAAGCCTAGCACAGATACGCAGTATTTT. Together with reference TRBV5-1 and TRBJ2-3, the CDR3 gives the full variable domain: KAGVTQTPRYLIKTRGQQVTLSCSPISGHRSVSWYQQTPGQGLQFLFEYFSETQRNKGNFPGRFSGRQFSNSRSEMNVSTLELGDSALYLCASSLGGGKPSTDTQYFGPGTRLTVL.

V usage is TRBV27 and J usage is TRBJ1-2, with 8 bases fitting TRBD1. After removal of 4 bases from V and 7 bases from J, the junction contained 14 bases not matched to a gene. Germline assignment: CDR1 MNHEY and CDR2 SMNVEV (reference sequence). The CDR3 extends over 16 amino acids. The CDR3 nucleotides read TGTGCCAGCAGTTCAAACCCCGGACAGGGACCCCGTGGCTACACCTTC. Protein: CASSSNPGQGPRGYTF.

V usage is TRBV7-9 and J usage is TRBJ2-5, with 9 bases that match TRBD2. Germline trimming cut 5 bases from V and 5 bases from J; bases unmatched to any gene: 12. Germline V gene sequence: CDR1 SEHNR, CDR2 FQNEAQ (reference sequence). This CDR3 has 16 amino acids. The CDR3 DNA follows: TGTGCCAGCAGCCCCGCGGTCGCGGGAGGGATGGAGACCCAGTACTTC. It yields the protein CASSPAVAGGMETQYF.

This clone was detected once. This chain uses TRBV28 with TRBJ1-1; 8 nucleotides align to TRBD1. Germline CDR1 reads MDHEN; CDR2 reads SYDVKM. The CDR3 runs 13 residues. Germline trimming cut 10 bases from V and 5 bases from J; bases unmatched to any gene: 9. The CDR3 loop is CATRTGGRTEAFF. CDR3 bases: TGTGCCACCAGAACAGGGGGTAGAACTGAAGCTTTCTTT.

This sequence joins TRBV6-5 and TRBJ2-1; unclear D gene. This CDR3 has 15 amino acids. V shed 2 bases and J shed 5 bases, with 13 bases lying between them. CDR1 and CDR2 from the germline V gene are MNHEY and SVGAGI. CDR3 DNA sequence: TGTGCCAGCAGTTACACTTGGGCCTATCACAATGAGCAGTTCTTC. Amino acid sequence: CASSYTWAYHNEQFF.

This clone came up once. The sample contains more than one DNA sequence encoding this CDR3. The V and J genes are TRBV5-1 and TRBJ1-1; D is unresolved. Looked up from germline, CDR1 is SGHRS and CDR2 is YFSETQ. V dropped 1 base and J dropped 1 base, with 5 bases sitting between them. The CDR3 is made up of 13 amino acids. The CDR3: CASSLNPNTEAFF. As DNA, the CDR3 is TGCGCCAGCAGCTTGAACCCGAACACTGAAGCTTTCTTT.

Here the CDR3 reads CASSQDRRATSGIGEQYF. The CDR3 DNA sequence: TGCGCCAGCAGCCAAGATCGGCGGGCGACTAGCGGTATCGGCGAGCAGTACTTC. The chain carries TRBV4-3 and TRBJ2-7, with 9 bases aligning to TRBD2. The germline gives CDR1 LGHNA, CDR2 YSLEER. The CDR3 spans 18 residues. The trim removed 0 bases at V and 6 bases at J, leaving 15 bases unmatched.

V gene TRBV6-1 combines with J gene TRBJ1-4, with D hard to call. Germline CDR1 reads MNHNS; CDR2 reads SASEGT. The CDR3 is 15 residues long. Trimming left V 2 bases short and J 4 bases short, with 11 bases between. CDR3 bases: TGTGCCAGCAGTGAAAACCGGCGGAGTAATGAAAAACTGTTTTTT. Translating it yields CASSENRRSNEKLFF.

The chain recombines TRBV4-1 with TRBJ2-3; D unclear. Germline CDR1 MGHRA, CDR2 YSYEKL. The CDR3 totals 16 residues. The V and J ends lost 0 bases and 1 base respectively, with 11 bases between them. The CDR3 region has the DNA TGCGCCAGCAGCCAAGATTTTACCAGCCGCACAGATACGCAGTATTTT. It specifies CASSQDFTSRTDTQYF.

This rearrangement joins TRBV7-2 to TRBJ2-1; D unresolved. The germline V gene encodes CDR1 SGHTA and CDR2 FQGNSA. CDR3 size: 13 residues. Trimming took off 2 bases at V and 9 bases at J, with 11 bases between the two ends. The CDR3, as DNA: TGTGCCAGCAGCTTAAGCGCCTGGAGTGAGCAGTTCTTC. It specifies CASSLSAWSEQFF.